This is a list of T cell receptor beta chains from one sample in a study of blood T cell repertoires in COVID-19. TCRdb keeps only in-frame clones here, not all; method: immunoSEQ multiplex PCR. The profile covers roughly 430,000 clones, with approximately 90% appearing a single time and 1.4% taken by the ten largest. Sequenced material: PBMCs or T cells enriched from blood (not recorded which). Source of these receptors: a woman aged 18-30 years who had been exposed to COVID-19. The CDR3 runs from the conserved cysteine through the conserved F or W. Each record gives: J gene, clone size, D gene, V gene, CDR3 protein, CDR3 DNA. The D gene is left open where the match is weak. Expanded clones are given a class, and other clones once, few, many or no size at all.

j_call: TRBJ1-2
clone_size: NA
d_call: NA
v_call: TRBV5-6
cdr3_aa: CASSLSWQNNYGYTF
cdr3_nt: TGTGCCAGCAGCTTGTCTTGGCAAAATAACTATGGCTACACCTTC

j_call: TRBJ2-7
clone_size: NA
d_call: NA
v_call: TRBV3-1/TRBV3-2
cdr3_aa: CASSLNRDTSYEQYF
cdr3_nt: TGTGCCAGCAGCCTTAACCGGGACACCTCGTACGAGCAGTACTTC

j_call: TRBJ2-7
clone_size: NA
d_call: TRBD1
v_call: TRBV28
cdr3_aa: CASSFDPRDSFYEQYF
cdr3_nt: TGTGCCAGCAGTTTCGACCCCAGGGACAGCTTTTACGAGCAGTACTTC

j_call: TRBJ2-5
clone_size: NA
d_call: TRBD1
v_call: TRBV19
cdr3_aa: CASTPTGWNWETQYF
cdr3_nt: TGTGCCAGTACCCCGACAGGGTGGAATTGGGAGACCCAGTACTTC

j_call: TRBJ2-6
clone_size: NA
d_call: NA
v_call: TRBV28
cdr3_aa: CASINSGANVLTF
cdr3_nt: TGTGCCAGCATAAACTCTGGGGCCAACGTCCTGACTTTC

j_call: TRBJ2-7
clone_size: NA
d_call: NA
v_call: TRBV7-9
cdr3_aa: CASSLGPGVPYEQYF
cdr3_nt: TGTGCCAGCAGCTTAGGACCGGGAGTGCCCTACGAGCAGTACTTC

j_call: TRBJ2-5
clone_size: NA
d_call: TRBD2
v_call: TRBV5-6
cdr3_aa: CASSVGLAGGYRETQYF
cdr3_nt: TGTGCCAGCAGCGTGGGACTAGCGGGAGGGTATCGGGAGACCCAGTACTTC

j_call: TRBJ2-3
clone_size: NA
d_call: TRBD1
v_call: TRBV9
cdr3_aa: CASSVSRDRVDTQYF
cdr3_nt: TGTGCCAGCAGCGTTTCGCGCGACAGGGTTGATACGCAGTATTTT

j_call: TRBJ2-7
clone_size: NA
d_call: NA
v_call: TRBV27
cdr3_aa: CASRSPLGRGSEQYF
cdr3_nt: TGTGCCAGCAGATCCCCGCTAGGGAGGGGGAGCGAGCAGTACTTC

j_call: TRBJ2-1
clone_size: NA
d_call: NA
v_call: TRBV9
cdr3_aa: CASSPTLSEVYNEQFF
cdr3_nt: TGTGCCAGCAGCCCCACCCTTAGCGAAGTATACAATGAGCAGTTCTTC

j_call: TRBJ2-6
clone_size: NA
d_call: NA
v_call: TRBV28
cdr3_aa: CASSESGANVLTF
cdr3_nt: TGTGCCAGCAGTGAGTCGGGGGCCAACGTCCTGACTTTC

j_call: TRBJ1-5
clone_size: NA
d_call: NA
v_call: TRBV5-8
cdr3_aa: CASGRGNQPQHF
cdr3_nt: TGTGCCAGCGGCCGGGGCAATCAGCCCCAGCATTTT

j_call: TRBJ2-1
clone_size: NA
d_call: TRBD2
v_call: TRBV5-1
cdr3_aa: CASSITSGSRNEQFF
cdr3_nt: TGCGCCAGCAGCATAACTAGCGGGAGCAGGAATGAGCAGTTCTTC

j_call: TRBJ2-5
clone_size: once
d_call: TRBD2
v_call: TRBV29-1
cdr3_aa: CSVGLAGGRPETQYF
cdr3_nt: TGCAGCGTGGGACTAGCGGGGGGGCGGCCGGAGACCCAGTACTTC

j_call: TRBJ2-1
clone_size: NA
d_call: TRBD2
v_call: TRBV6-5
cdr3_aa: CATVAGTSGDNEQFF
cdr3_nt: TGTGCCACTGTAGCGGGGACTAGCGGTGACAATGAGCAGTTCTTC

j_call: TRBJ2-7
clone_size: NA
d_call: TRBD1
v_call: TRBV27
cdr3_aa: CASSLSGGHEQYF
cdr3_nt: TGTGCCAGCAGTTTATCAGGGGGCCACGAGCAGTACTTC

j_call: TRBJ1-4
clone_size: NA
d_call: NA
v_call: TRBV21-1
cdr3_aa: CASIFNRGNEKLFF
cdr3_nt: TGTGCCAGCATCTTTAATAGAGGGAATGAAAAACTGTTTTTT

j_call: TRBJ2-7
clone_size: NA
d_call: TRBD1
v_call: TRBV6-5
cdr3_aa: CASSYSRTGNYEQYF
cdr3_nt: TGTGCCAGCAGTTACTCCCGGACAGGGAACTACGAGCAGTACTTC

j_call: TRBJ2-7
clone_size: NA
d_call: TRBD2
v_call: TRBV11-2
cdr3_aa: CASSLEVAGHSYEQYF
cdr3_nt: TGTGCCAGCAGCTTAGAAGTAGCGGGGCACTCCTACGAGCAGTACTTC

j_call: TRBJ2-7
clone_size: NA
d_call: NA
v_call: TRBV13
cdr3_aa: CASSLAGTYEQYF
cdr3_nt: TGTGCCAGCAGCTTAGCGGGTACGTACGAGCAGTACTTC

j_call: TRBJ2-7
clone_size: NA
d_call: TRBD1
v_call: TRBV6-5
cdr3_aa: CASSRTGGANYEQYF
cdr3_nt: TGTGCCAGCAGTAGGACAGGGGGCGCGAACTACGAGCAGTACTTC

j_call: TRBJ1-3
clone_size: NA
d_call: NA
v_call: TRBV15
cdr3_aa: CATSRAVSGNTIYF
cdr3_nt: TGTGCCACCAGCAGAGCAGTCTCTGGAAACACCATATATTTT

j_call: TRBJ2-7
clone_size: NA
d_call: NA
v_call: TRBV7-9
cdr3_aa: CASSGPNDRPTSYEQYF
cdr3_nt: TGTGCCAGCAGCGGACCAAATGACAGGCCTACCTCCTACGAGCAGTACTTC

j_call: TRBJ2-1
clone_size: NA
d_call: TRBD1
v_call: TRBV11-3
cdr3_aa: CASSPLPAGTGPYEQFF
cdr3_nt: TGTGCCAGCAGCCCACTACCGGCCGGGACAGGGCCCTATGAGCAGTTCTTC

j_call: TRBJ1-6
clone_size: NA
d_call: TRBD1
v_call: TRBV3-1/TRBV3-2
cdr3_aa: CASSTRDRGRSPLHF
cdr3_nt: TGTGCCAGCAGCACCCGGGACAGGGGAAGATCACCCCTCCACTTT

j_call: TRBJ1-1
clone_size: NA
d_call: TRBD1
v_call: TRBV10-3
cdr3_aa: CAIGDSLNTEAFF
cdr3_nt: TGTGCCATCGGGGACAGCTTGAACACTGAAGCTTTCTTT

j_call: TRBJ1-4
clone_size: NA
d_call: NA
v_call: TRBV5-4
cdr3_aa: CASSFGPGNYNEKLFF
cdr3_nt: TGTGCCAGCAGCTTTGGGCCGGGGAATTATAATGAAAAACTGTTTTTT

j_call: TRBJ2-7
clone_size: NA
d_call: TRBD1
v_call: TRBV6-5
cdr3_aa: CASQGAHYEQYF
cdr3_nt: TGTGCCAGCCAGGGGGCCCACTACGAGCAGTACTTC

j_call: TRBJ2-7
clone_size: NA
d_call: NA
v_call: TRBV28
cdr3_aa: CASSFSSRGGSYEQYF
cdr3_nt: TGTGCCAGCAGTTTCTCAAGTCGAGGGGGCTCCTACGAGCAGTACTTC

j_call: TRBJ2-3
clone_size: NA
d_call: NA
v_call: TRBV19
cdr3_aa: CASSGGGVSTDTQYF
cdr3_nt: TGTGCCAGTAGCGGAGGAGGGGTTAGCACAGATACGCAGTATTTT

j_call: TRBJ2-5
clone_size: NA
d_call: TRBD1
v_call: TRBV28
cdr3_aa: CASSRMPGQGGETQYF
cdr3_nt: TGTGCCAGCAGTCGAATGCCGGGACAGGGAGGAGAGACCCAGTACTTC

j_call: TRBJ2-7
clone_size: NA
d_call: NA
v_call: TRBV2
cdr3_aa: CASSVGPTEQYF
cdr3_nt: TGTGCCAGCAGTGTGGGGCCTACCGAGCAGTACTTC

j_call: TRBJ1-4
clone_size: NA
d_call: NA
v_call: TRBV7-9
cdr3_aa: CASSFTGGEKLFF
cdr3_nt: TGTGCCAGCAGCTTCACTGGAGGTGAAAAACTGTTTTTT

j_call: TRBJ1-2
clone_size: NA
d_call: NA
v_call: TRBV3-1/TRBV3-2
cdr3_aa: CASSRGLRQDPSNYGYTF
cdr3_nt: TGTGCCAGCAGCCGTGGTTTGCGACAGGACCCCAGTAACTATGGCTACACCTTC

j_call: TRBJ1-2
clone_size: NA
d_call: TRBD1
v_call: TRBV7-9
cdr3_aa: CASSSDRDNGYTF
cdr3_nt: TGTGCCAGCAGCTCGGACAGGGATAACGGCTACACCTTC

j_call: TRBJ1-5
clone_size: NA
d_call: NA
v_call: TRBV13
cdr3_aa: CASSLGGGPGGQPQHF
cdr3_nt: TGTGCCAGCAGCTTAGGTGGGGGCCCTGGCGGTCAGCCCCAGCATTTT

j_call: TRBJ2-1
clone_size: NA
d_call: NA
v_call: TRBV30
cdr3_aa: CAWRENRVSRNEQFF
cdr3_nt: TGTGCCTGGAGGGAGAACAGGGTATCAAGGAATGAGCAGTTCTTC

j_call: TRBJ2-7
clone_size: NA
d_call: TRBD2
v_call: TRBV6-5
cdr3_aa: CASRVGTSGGSRQYF
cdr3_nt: TGTGCCAGCAGAGTGGGGACTAGCGGGGGGAGCAGGCAGTACTTC